Sequencing of this T cell receptor (beta chain) was carried out in a study of T cell responses to AZD1222 COVID-19 vaccine. Study in general: Second doses that came at about 4 or about 12 weeks were put together.

General study results and limits: When two AZD1222 doses had been given, Spike-specific TCR breadth and depth rose. Seropositivity was recorded at baseline in only 6 or 7 AZD1222 recipients.

Sequencing was performed with immunoSEQ multiplex PCR; in TCRdb, only in-frame clones are kept and a portion is missing. The data hold roughly 150,000 clones, with roughly 85% observed a single time. CDR1 is SGHTA, CDR2 FQGNSA, per germline. The CDR3 extends over 15 amino acids. Trimming shortened V by 4 bases and J by 4 bases, and 14 bases separated the two germline ends. Remarks on this clone: Its antigen remains unidentified.

This sample comprised peripheral blood, obtained on day 0 of AZD1222 vaccination. The chain couples TRBV7-2 to TRBJ2-1, with a weak D call TRBD2 (6 bases). The clonotype was recovered from an adult in good health. The CDR3: CASSYDSGTYNEQFF. The CDR3 DNA reads TGTGCCAGCAGCTACGACTCCGGGACTTACAATGAGCAGTTCTTC.